This entry lists 16 T cell receptor beta chains sequenced from one sample in a study of blood T cell repertoires in COVID-19. Sequenced by immunoSEQ multiplex PCR; TCRdb stores in-frame clones only, minus some. The data contain 400,000 or so clones, approximately 88% of them singletons. The sequencing sample was made of PBMCs or T cells enriched from blood (not recorded which). The receptors were gathered from a woman between 40 and 50 years old with acute COVID-19.

The genes are TRBV2 and TRBJ2-5; perhaps TRBD2 as D (5 bases). The V end lost 7 bases, the J end lost 7 bases, and 10 bases lay between the germline ends. This CDR3 is built from 11 residues. Germline CDR1 SNHLY, CDR2 FYNNEI. The chain's CDR3 is CASTEGGTQYF. CDR3 coding DNA: TGTGCCAGCACCGAAGGAGGGACCCAGTACTTC.

This clone has just one count. The gene calls are TRBV7-9 and TRBJ1-1, with TRBD1 as a possible D gene (5 bases). CDR1 and CDR2 from the germline V gene are SEHNR and FQNEAQ (reference sequence). CDR3 length equals 16 residues. V lost 4 bases, J lost 0 bases, and 15 bases lay in between. The CDR3 DNA follows: TGTGCCAGCAGCTCCCTCTGGGGGAGGATGAACACTGAAGCTTTCTTT. This gives the protein CASSSLWGRMNTEAFF.

The chain employs TRBV2 and TRBJ2-1; D gene unclear. Germline V gene sequence: CDR1 SNHLY, CDR2 FYNNEI. V was trimmed by 4 bases and J by 9 bases, leaving 13 bases between them. There are 13 residues in the CDR3. The CDR3 DNA reads TGTGCCAGCAGTGCTACCCTGACAAGTGAGCAGTTCTTC. This encodes CASSATLTSEQFF.

The chain uses TRBV10-3 and TRBJ1-1; 8 bases match TRBD1. The CDR3 has 16 amino acids. In germline, CDR1 is ENHRY, CDR2 SYGVKD. V dropped 2 bases and J dropped 5; count of bases not matched to a gene: 10. CDR3 nucleotide sequence: TGTGCCATCAGTGAGGGGGGCAGGGGGCTCGGGACTGAAGCTTTCTTT. Its protein product is CAISEGGRGLGTEAFF.

The genes are TRBV20-1 and TRBJ1-5, with D unresolved. Trimming took off 3 bases at V and 5 bases at J, with 20 bases between the two ends. The CDR3 totals 16 residues. The germline CDR1 and CDR2 sequences are DFQATT and SNEGSKA (reference sequence). The CDR3 loop reads CSASVGRRSRDQPQHF. CDR3 coding DNA: TGCAGTGCTAGTGTGGGTAGGAGGAGTCGAGATCAGCCCCAGCATTTT.

The rearrangement joins TRBV27 to TRBJ2-3; D is uncertain. CDR3 size: 16 residues. Germline V gene data show CDR1 as MNHEY and CDR2 as SMNVEV (reference sequence). The V and J ends lost 3 bases and 1 base respectively, with 14 bases between them. The CDR3 spells CASSFRVAEGTDTQYF. CDR3 DNA sequence: TGTGCCAGCAGTTTTCGGGTCGCGGAAGGCACAGATACGCAGTATTTT.

The chain joins TRBV4-2 to TRBJ2-6, with TRBD2 matching over 7 bases. The V and J ends lost 5 bases and 2 bases, in that order; junction bases with no gene match: 0. The CDR3 totals 14 residues. Per germline, CDR1 LGHNA and CDR2 YNFKEQ. The CDR3 loop reads CASSGGAGANVLTF. The CDR3, as DNA: TGTGCCAGCAGCGGGGGGGCTGGGGCCAACGTCCTGACTTTC.

The chain has TRBV27 and TRBJ1-2; a possible D gene is TRBD1 (6 bases). V was clipped by 8 bases and J by 4 bases, with 20 bases between them. CDR3 length: 15 residues. The germline gives CDR1 MNHEY, CDR2 SMNVEV (reference sequence). The CDR3 here is CASHQSGQISYGYTF. In DNA form, the CDR3 reads TGTGCCAGCCATCAATCCGGACAGATCTCCTATGGCTACACCTTC.

The genes are TRBV5-3 and TRBJ2-7; 7 bases agree with TRBD1. TRBV5-3 belongs to the ORF category, with a function that is uncertain. This CDR3 has 14 amino acids. J was trimmed by 1 base and V by 4 bases; bases with no gene match: 5. CDR3 loop: CARSPGTASYEQYF. For the CDR3, the DNA is TGTGCCAGAAGCCCCGGGACAGCTTCCTACGAGCAGTACTTC.

This clone has a single count. The genes are TRBV7-9 and TRBJ1-2; D is perhaps TRBD1 (6 bases). Between the trimmed V and J ends, which lost 1 base and 4 bases, there was a span of 13 bases. Germline V lookup: CDR1 SEHNR, CDR2 FQNEAQ (reference sequence). The CDR3 length is 15 residues. The CDR3 region is CASSLEWDTGYGYTF. DNA for the CDR3: TGTGCCAGCAGCTTAGAATGGGACACCGGCTATGGCTACACCTTC.

The rearrangement joins TRBV5-4 to TRBJ2-2; D is perhaps TRBD1 (6 bases). Germline CDR1 reads SGHNT; CDR2 reads YYREEE (reference sequence). The CDR3 sequence is 15 residues long. The V and J ends lost 3 bases and 1 base respectively, with 10 bases between them. The CDR3 loop reads CASSSGQQNTGELFF. The CDR3 DNA reads TGTGCCAGCAGCTCGGGACAACAGAACACCGGGGAGCTGTTTTTT.

The J gene is TRBJ1-2, the V gene TRBV2; 8 nucleotides agree with TRBD1. V was pared by 6 bases and J by 4 bases, with 10 bases of the junction left unmatched. Germline CDR1 and CDR2: SNHLY and FYNNEI. This CDR3 has 15 amino acids. The CDR3 reads CASRGGQGASYGYTF. The CDR3 bases are TGTGCCAGCAGGGGCGGACAGGGAGCTAGCTATGGCTACACCTTC. Based on the CDR3 plus reference TRBV2 and TRBJ1-2, the full variable domain is EPEVTQTPSHQVTQMGQEVILRCVPISNHLYFYWYRQILGQKVEFLVSFYNNEISEKSEIFDDQFSVERPDGSNFTLKIRSTKLEDSAMYFCASRGGQGASYGYTFGSGTRLTVV.

This chain uses TRBV5-1 with TRBJ1-2; D unclear. V gave up 1 base and J gave up 0 bases, with 13 bases separating them. Germline V gives CDR1 SGHRS, CDR2 YFSETQ. The length of the CDR3 is 16 residues. The CDR3 here is CASSLRGIGANYGYTF. The CDR3 DNA sequence: TGCGCCAGCAGCTTGCGTGGGATCGGGGCTAACTATGGCTACACCTTC.

J is TRBJ1-1 and V is TRBV5-1; possible D gene TRBD1, 5 bases. Per the germline V gene, CDR1 is SGHRS and CDR2 is YFSETQ. The V and J ends lost 4 bases and 4 bases respectively, with 11 bases between them. This CDR3 contains 13 residues. The CDR3 protein is CASSEQGGTEAFF. As DNA, the CDR3 is TGCGCCAGCAGCGAGCAGGGTGGCACTGAAGCTTTCTTT.

The gene calls are TRBV6-2 or TRBV6-3 and TRBJ1-2; maybe TRBD1 (6 bases). This CDR3 is 14 amino acids long. Deletions cut 5 bases from V and 2 bases from J, with 12 bases between. Germline CDR1 and CDR2: MNHEY and SVGEGT. This CDR3 reads CASSTRQENYGYTF. CDR3 sequence (DNA): TGTGCCAGCAGTACCCGACAGGAGAACTATGGCTACACCTTC.

This clone was recorded a few times. Other DNA sequences from this sample encode an identical CDR3 as well. This chain's CDR3 is CASSGQGGNQPQHF. The CDR3 bases are TGTGCCAGCAGTGGACAGGGAGGCAATCAGCCCCAGCATTTT. The chain combines TRBV2 with TRBJ1-5, with 7 bases fitting TRBD1. Germline-derived CDR1 and CDR2 are SNHLY and FYNNEI. The ends lost 4 bases at V and 2 bases at J; junction bases unmatched: 2. The CDR3 is 14 amino acids.